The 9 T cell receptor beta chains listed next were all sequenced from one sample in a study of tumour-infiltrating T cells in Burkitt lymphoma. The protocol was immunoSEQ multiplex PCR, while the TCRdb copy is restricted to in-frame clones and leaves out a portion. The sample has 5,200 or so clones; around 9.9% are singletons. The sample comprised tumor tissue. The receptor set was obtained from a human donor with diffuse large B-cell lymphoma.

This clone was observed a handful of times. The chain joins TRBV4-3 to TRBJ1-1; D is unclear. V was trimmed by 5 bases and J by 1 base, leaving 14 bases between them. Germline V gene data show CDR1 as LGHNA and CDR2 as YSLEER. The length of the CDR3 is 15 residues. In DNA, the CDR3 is TGCGCCAGCAGCATCCGTATAGGCCCGAACACTGAAGCTTTCTTT. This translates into CASSIRIGPNTEAFF.

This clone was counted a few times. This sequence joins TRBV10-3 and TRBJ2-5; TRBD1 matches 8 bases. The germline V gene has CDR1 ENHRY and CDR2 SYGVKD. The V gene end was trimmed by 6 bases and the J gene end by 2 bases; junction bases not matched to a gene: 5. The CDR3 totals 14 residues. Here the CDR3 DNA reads TGTGCCATCAGCCGGACAGGGCCGCAAGAGACCCAGTACTTC. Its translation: CAISRTGPQETQYF.

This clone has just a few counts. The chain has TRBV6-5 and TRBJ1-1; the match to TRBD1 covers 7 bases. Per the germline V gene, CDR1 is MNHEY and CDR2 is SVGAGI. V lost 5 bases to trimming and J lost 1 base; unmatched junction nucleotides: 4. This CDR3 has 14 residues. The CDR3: CASSGRTGNTEAFF. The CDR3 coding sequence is TGTGCCAGCAGTGGTCGGACAGGGAACACTGAAGCTTTCTTT.

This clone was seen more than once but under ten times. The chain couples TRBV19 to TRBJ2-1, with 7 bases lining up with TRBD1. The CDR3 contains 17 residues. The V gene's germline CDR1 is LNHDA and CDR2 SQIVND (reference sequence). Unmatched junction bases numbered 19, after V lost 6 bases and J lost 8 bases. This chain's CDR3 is CASSPYRGSLQRDEQFF. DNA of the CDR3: TGTGCCAGTAGCCCGTACAGGGGATCGCTTCAAAGGGATGAGCAGTTCTTC. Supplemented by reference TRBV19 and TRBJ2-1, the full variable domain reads DGGITQSPKYLFRKEGQNVTLSCEQNLNHDAMYWYRQDPGQGLRLIYYSQIVNDFQKGDIAEGYSVSREKKESFPLTVTSAQKNPTAFYLCASSPYRGSLQRDEQFFGPGTRLTVL.

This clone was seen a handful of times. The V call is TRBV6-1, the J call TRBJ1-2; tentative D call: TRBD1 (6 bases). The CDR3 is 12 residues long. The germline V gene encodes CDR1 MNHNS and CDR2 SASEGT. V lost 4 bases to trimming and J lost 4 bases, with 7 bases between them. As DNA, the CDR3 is TGTGCCAGCAGTGGGACAGCCTATGGCTACACCTTC. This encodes CASSGTAYGYTF.

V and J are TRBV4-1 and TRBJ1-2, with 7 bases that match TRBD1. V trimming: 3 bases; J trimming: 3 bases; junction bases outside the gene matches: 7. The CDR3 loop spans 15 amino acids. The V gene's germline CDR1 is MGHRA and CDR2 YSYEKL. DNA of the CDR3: TGCGCCAGCAGCCAGCCCTTTGGACAGGACTATGGCTACACCTTC. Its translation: CASSQPFGQDYGYTF.

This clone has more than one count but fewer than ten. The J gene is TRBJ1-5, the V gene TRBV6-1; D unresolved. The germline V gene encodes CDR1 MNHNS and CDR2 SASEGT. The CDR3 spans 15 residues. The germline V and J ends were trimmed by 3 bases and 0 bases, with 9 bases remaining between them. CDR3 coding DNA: TGTGCCAGCAGTGAGTCCGTCTATAGCAATCAGCCCCAGCATTTT. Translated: CASSESVYSNQPQHF.

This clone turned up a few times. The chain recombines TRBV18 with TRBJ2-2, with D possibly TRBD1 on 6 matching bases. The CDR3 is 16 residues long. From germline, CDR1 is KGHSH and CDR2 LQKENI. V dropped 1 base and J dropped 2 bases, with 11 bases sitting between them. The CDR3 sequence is CASSPQQGRNTGELFF. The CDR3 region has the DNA TGTGCCAGCTCACCACAGCAGGGGCGAAACACCGGGGAGCTGTTTTTT.

The CDR3 region is CASSYSEGPTEAFF. The CDR3 DNA follows: TGTGCCAGCAGTTACTCGGAGGGGCCCACTGAAGCTTTCTTT. J is TRBJ1-1 and V is TRBV6-6; the D gene is possibly TRBD1 (5 bases). The V end was cut by 0 bases, the J end by 4 bases, with 9 bases between. There are 14 residues in the CDR3. The germline V gene encodes CDR1 MNHNY and CDR2 SVGAGI (reference sequence).